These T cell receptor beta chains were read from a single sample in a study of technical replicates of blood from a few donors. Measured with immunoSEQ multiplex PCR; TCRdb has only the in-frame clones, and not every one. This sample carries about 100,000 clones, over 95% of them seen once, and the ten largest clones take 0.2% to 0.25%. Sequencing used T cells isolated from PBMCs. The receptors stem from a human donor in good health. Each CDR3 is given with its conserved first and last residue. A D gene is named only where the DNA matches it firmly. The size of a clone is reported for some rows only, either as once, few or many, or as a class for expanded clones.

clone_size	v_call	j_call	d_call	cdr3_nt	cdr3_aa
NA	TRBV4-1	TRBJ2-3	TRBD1	TGCGCCAGCAGCCAAAGTAACAGGGGAACTAGCACAGATACGCAGTATTTT	CASSQSNRGTSTDTQYF
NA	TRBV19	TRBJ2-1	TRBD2	TGTGCCACCGCGGGACTAGCGGGAGGTGGGATATCCTACAATGAGCAGTTCTTC	CATAGLAGGGISYNEQFF
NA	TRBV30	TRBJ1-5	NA	TGTGCCTGGAGTATTACAGGCCAGGGTCAGCCCCAGCATTTT	CAWSITGQGQPQHF
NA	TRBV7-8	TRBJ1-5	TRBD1	TGTGCCAGCAGCTTAAGTACAGGGGATCGTCAGCCCCAGCATTTT	CASSLSTGDRQPQHF
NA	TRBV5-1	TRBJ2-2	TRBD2	TGCGCCAGCAGCTTGGTTTCCCTAGCGGGGGCAAACACCGGGGAGCTGTTTTTT	CASSLVSLAGANTGELFF
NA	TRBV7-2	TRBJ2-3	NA	TGTGCCAGCAGCTTAGTGGCGGGCCGCACAGATACGCAGTATTTT	CASSLVAGRTDTQYF
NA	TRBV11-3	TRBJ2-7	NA	TGTGCCAGCAGCTTAGCGGCGACATCCTACGAGCAGTACTTC	CASSLAATSYEQYF
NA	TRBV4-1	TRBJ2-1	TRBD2	TGCGCCAGCAGCCCCGAGCGGGGAAGGAGCAATGAGCAGTTCTTC	CASSPERGRSNEQFF
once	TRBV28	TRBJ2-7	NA	TGTGCCAGCAATTCTGGAGGGGAGCAGTACTTC	CASNSGGEQYF
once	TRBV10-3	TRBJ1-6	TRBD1	TGTGCCATCAGTGCCGGCCCGGACAGGGCCTCGCCCCTCCACTTT	CAISAGPDRASPLHF
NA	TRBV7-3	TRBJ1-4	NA	TGTGCCAGCAGCTCCAGATCGGACAGTGTGAATGAAAAACTGTTTTTT	CASSSRSDSVNEKLFF
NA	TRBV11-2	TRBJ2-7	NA	TGTGCCAGCAGCTTAAACCAGTGGCAGTACTTC	CASSLNQWQYF
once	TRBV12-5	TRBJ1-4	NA	TGTGCTAGTGGCCCCCCAGAGGCAACTAATGAAAAACTGTTTTTT	CASGPPEATNEKLFF
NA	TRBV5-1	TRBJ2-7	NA	TGCGCCAGCAGCAGAATTAGCGACTACGAGCAGTACTTC	CASSRISDYEQYF
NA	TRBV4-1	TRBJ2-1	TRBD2	TGCGCCAGCAGCCCAGGGGTCCCTAGCGGGTCGAGCAATGAGCAGTTCTTC	CASSPGVPSGSSNEQFF
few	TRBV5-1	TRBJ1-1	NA	TGCGCCAGTGCCGGGACATTGAACACTGAAGCTTTCTTT	CASAGTLNTEAFF
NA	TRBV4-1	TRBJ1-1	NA	TGCGCCAGCAGCCAAGATGCGGCCCCGGTGAACACTGAAGCTTTCTTT	CASSQDAAPVNTEAFF
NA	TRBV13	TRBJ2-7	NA	TGTGCCAGCAGCTCCGGTTCAATTCCCTACGAGCAGTACTTC	CASSSGSIPYEQYF
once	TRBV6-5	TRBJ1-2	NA	TGTGCCAGCAGCCCGGGAGGCCCCTATGGCTACACCTTC	CASSPGGPYGYTF
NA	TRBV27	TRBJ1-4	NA	TGTGCCAGCAGTTTATCGGTTGGGAGGGATGGAAAACTGTTTTTT	CASSLSVGRDGKLFF
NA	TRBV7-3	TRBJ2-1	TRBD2	TGTGCCAGCAGCGAGGGACTAGCGGGCTTCAGCTCCTACAATGAGCAGTTCTTC	CASSEGLAGFSSYNEQFF
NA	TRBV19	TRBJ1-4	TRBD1	TGTGCCAGTAGAACCGGGACAGGGGCCGGAAAACTGTTTTTT	CASRTGTGAGKLFF
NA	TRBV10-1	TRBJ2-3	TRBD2	TGCGCCAGCAGTGAGTCGATACTAGCGGGAGGCCCCTACACAGATACGCAGTATTTT	CASSESILAGGPYTDTQYF
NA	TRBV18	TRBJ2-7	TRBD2	TGTGCCAGCTCACCGACTAGCGGGGGGTCCCACGAGCAGTACTTC	CASSPTSGGSHEQYF
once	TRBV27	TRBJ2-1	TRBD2	TGTGCCAGCAGTTTATGGTCCGGGGGGGAATACAATGAGCAGTTCTTC	CASSLWSGGEYNEQFF
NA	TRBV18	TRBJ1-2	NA	TGTGCCGGTTCGGGGTCTAACTATGGCTACACCTTC	CAGSGSNYGYTF
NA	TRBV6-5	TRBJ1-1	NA	TGTGCCAGCAGTGGACATTTAGATAACACTGAAGCTTTCTTT	CASSGHLDNTEAFF
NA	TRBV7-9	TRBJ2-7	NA	TGTGCCAGCAGCCAAACAGGCGACGAGCAGTACTTC	CASSQTGDEQYF